These 23 T cell receptor beta chains share one sample of origin, sequenced in a study of T-cell reconstitution after alpha-beta-depleted transplantation in children. Preparation of the TCRbeta library was carried out with unique molecular identifiers. A single record per CDR3 protein comes from TCRdb applying MiXCR to the PCR reads. Of around 580,000 distinct CDR3 sequences in the sample, roughly 27% were seen once. Source: PBMCs, taken before TCRalphabeta/CD19-depleted stem cell transplant. Receptors originate from a boy under two years old with Wiskott-Aldrich syndrome, due to receive a stem cell transplant.

The chain employs TRBV30 and TRBJ2-7; D remains ambiguous. Germline V gene lookup returns CDR1 GTSNPN and CDR2 SVGIG (reference sequence). V was trimmed by 2 bases and J by 0 bases, leaving 5 bases between them. This CDR3 has 12 residues. The DNA of the CDR3 is TGTGCCTGGAGTCCCCTCTCCTACGAGCAGTACTTC. This codes for CAWSPLSYEQYF.

This clonotype has only a few counts. Here the CDR3 DNA reads TGTGCCAGCAGTATCTGGCCGGGACAGGGGGCGCCTTATGAGCAGTTCTTC. This codes for CASSIWPGQGAPYEQFF. The gene calls are TRBV27 and TRBJ2-1, with TRBD1 matching over 12 bases. Germline loops: CDR1 MNHEY, CDR2 SMNVEV (reference sequence). This CDR3 has 17 residues. V lost 5 bases and J lost 8; bases outside the gene matches: 13.

The chain joins TRBV11-2 to TRBJ2-1, with 8 bases that match TRBD2. Germline V gene lookup returns CDR1 SGHAT and CDR2 FQNNGV. This CDR3 is built from 16 residues. V was pared by 1 base and J by 6 bases, with 8 bases of the junction left unmatched. CDR3 in DNA: TGTGCCAGCAGCTTAGGAAGCGGGAGAGGTGGCAATGAGCAGTTCTTC. This translates into CASSLGSGRGGNEQFF.

V and J are TRBV9 and TRBJ2-2; possibly TRBD1 for D (6 bases). Germline CDR1 SGDLS, CDR2 YYNGEE. The length of the CDR3 is 15 residues. V lost 3 bases to trimming and J lost 1 base, with 10 bases between them. The CDR3, as DNA: TGTGCCAGCAGCGCCACGGGACAGAACACCGGGGAGCTGTTTTTT. Translating it yields CASSATGQNTGELFF.

V is TRBV7-2 and J is TRBJ2-1, with D possibly TRBD1 on 5 matching bases. The CDR3 spans 14 residues. Germline values: CDR1 SGHTA, CDR2 FQGNSA. V was pared by 5 bases and J by 2 bases, with 10 bases between. The CDR3 loop is CASSPRETYNEQFF. The CDR3 DNA reads as TGTGCCAGCAGCCCCAGGGAAACCTACAATGAGCAGTTCTTC.

The chain recombines TRBV5-1 with TRBJ1-6; 7 bases map to TRBD1. Germline V gene data show CDR1 as SGHRS and CDR2 as YFSETQ. This CDR3 is built from 15 residues. With 4 bases clipped from V and 9 bases from J, the junction kept 10 bases outside the gene matches. Written as DNA, the CDR3 is TGCGCCAGCAGCGACAAGACAGGGCAGGGTTCACCCCTCCACTTT. Protein: CASSDKTGQGSPLHF. The variable domain in full, with the rest retrieved from reference TRBV5-1 and TRBJ1-6, is KAGVTQTPRYLIKTRGQQVTLSCSPISGHRSVSWYQQTPGQGLQFLFEYFSETQRNKGNFPGRFSGRQFSNSRSEMNVSTLELGDSALYLCASSDKTGQGSPLHFGNGTRLTVT.

The chain couples TRBV27 to TRBJ2-1; either TRBD1 or TRBD2 may supply D (5 bases each). Germline V lookup: CDR1 MNHEY, CDR2 SMNVEV (reference sequence). Between the trimmed V and J ends, which lost 1 base and 6 bases, there was a span of 7 bases. This CDR3 comprises 13 residues. The CDR3 sequence is CASSLLGVNEQFF. The CDR3 nucleotides are TGTGCCAGCAGTTTATTGGGGGTCAATGAGCAGTTCTTC.

The chain recombines TRBV5-5 with TRBJ2-7; D not resolved. This CDR3 has 12 amino acids. The germline CDR1 and CDR2 sequences are SGHKS and YYEKEE (reference sequence). The V end lost 3 bases, the J end lost 5 bases, and 9 bases lay between the germline ends. In nucleotides, the CDR3 is TGTGCCAGCAGCTGGAAGGTAGACGAGCAGTACTTC. Its translation is CASSWKVDEQYF.

This clonotype was detected only a few times. The V gene is TRBV5-1, the J gene TRBJ2-7; a possible D gene is TRBD1 (5 bases). The CDR3 contains 14 residues. Germline V lookup: CDR1 SGHRS, CDR2 YFSETQ. V was clipped by 1 base and J by 0 bases, with 8 bases between them. The CDR3 DNA reads as TGCGCCAGCAGCTTGACAGGTGACTCCTACGAGCAGTACTTC. Its protein product is CASSLTGDSYEQYF.

This sequence joins TRBV5-5 and TRBJ1-2, with 7 positions matching TRBD1. The CDR3 is 17 residues long. Germline V gives CDR1 SGHKS, CDR2 YYEKEE (reference sequence). Unmatched junction bases numbered 8, after V lost 0 bases and J lost 0 bases. The CDR3 nucleotides are TGTGCCAGCAGCTTGGTAGACAGGGTTTCGCCTAACTATGGCTACACCTTC. It codes for CASSLVDRVSPNYGYTF.

The V call is TRBV12-3 or TRBV12-4, the J call TRBJ1-3; the D gene is possibly TRBD1 (5 bases). The CDR3 totals 14 residues. Trimming cost V 9 bases and J 0 bases, with 12 bases left between them. This chain's CDR3 is CASRGPTSGNTIYF. The CDR3, as DNA: TGTGCCAGTAGGGGTCCGACCTCTGGAAACACCATATATTTT.

The chain carries TRBV20-1 and TRBJ2-3; TRBD1 agrees at 7 bases. The CDR3 sequence is 13 residues long. Germline V gene lookup returns CDR1 DFQATT and CDR2 SNEGSKA (reference sequence). V lost 5 bases, J lost 3 bases, and 5 bases stayed unmatched. The CDR3 DNA follows: TGCAGTGCTGAAGCCAGGGGGACAGATACGCAGTATTTT. This sequence encodes CSAEARGTDTQYF.

The rearrangement links TRBV7-2 to TRBJ2-5; the D gene is possibly TRBD1 (6 bases). Deletions cut 4 bases from V and 1 base from J, with 10 bases between. The CDR3 consists of 14 residues. The germline V gene has CDR1 SGHTA and CDR2 FQGNSA. CDR3 sequence (DNA): TGTGCCAGCAGCTCGACAGGCCCCCAAGAGACCCAGTACTTC. This sequence encodes CASSSTGPQETQYF.

The chain is built from TRBV5-1 and TRBJ2-6; the D gene could be TRBD1 or TRBD2 (5 bases each). Germline V CDR1 and CDR2: SGHRS, YFSETQ. With 0 bases removed from V and 0 bases from J, the gap between germline ends came to 13 bases. This CDR3 is 18 amino acids long. The CDR3, as DNA: TGCGCCAGCAGCTTGGAGGGAAACGGGGCCTCTGGGGCCAACGTCCTGACTTTC. It yields the protein CASSLEGNGASGANVLTF.

This clonotype was recorded at least ten times. The genes are TRBV18 and TRBJ1-5; 7 bases fit TRBD1. V lost 8 bases and J lost 5; bases outside the gene matches: 9. The CDR3 covers 14 residues. Germline CDR1 KGHSH, CDR2 LQKENI. The CDR3 here is CASRRTGEHQPQHF. The CDR3 bases are TGTGCCAGCCGACGGACAGGCGAGCATCAGCCCCAGCATTTT.

The chain recombines TRBV29-1 with TRBJ2-3; 8 bases map to TRBD2. The CDR3 extends over 14 amino acids. The V gene's germline CDR1 is SQVTM and CDR2 ANQGSEA. After removal of 5 bases from V and 0 bases from J, the junction contained 4 bases not matched to a gene. The CDR3 nucleotides are TGCAGCGTTCGGACTAGCACTAGCACAGATACGCAGTATTTT. It specifies CSVRTSTSTDTQYF.

The chain employs TRBV5-1 and TRBJ1-1, with D possibly matching TRBD1 (5 bases). V was pared by 0 bases and J by 1 base, with 10 bases between. Per the germline V gene, CDR1 is SGHRS and CDR2 is YFSETQ. This CDR3 region has 15 residues. The CDR3 protein is CASSLGGARNTEAFF. The CDR3 bases are TGCGCCAGCAGCTTGGGCGGGGCGCGGAACACTGAAGCTTTCTTT.

The rearrangement uses TRBV12-3 or TRBV12-4 and TRBJ2-4; D may correspond to TRBD1 or TRBD2 (5 bases each). This CDR3 is built from 16 residues. V lost 1 base, J lost 0 bases, and 10 bases lay in between. Here the CDR3 reads CASSLGGTLAKNIQYF. The CDR3 region has the DNA TGTGCCAGCAGTTTAGGGGGGACCTTAGCCAAAAACATTCAGTACTTC.

A few counts support this clonotype. The rearrangement joins TRBV12-3 or TRBV12-4 to TRBJ2-2, with D possibly being TRBD2 (5 bases). The CDR3 extends over 13 amino acids. Trimming pared 5 bases from V and 8 bases from J, leaving 12 bases between. This CDR3 reads CASSPTSLGELFF. CDR3 nucleotide sequence: TGTGCCAGCAGTCCCACTAGTTTAGGGGAGCTGTTTTTT.

The V call is TRBV20-1, the J call TRBJ2-1; no clear D gene. The CDR3 sequence is 13 residues long. The ends were cut back, 5 bases at V and 7 bases at J, with 15 bases in the middle. The germline V gene has CDR1 DFQATT and CDR2 SNEGSKA (reference sequence). The CDR3 coding sequence is TGCAGTGCTTCCCGCGGAGCGTTGAATGAGCAGTTCTTC. It codes for CSASRGALNEQFF.

This clonotype was observed once. This sequence joins TRBV20-1 and TRBJ1-4; D unclear. The CDR3 is made up of 14 amino acids. Germline values: CDR1 DFQATT, CDR2 SNEGSKA (reference sequence). Between the trimmed V and J ends, which lost 4 bases and 5 bases, there was a span of 14 bases. DNA of the CDR3: TGCAGTGCTACCACAGTACAGCGAAATGAAAAACTGTTTTTT. It specifies CSATTVQRNEKLFF.

This clonotype turned up a few times. V and J are TRBV27 and TRBJ2-1, with D perhaps assigned TRBD1 or TRBD2 (5 bases each). Trimming took 3 bases from V and 0 from J, leaving 18 bases between them. This CDR3 spans 18 amino acids. Per germline, CDR1 MNHEY and CDR2 SMNVEV (reference sequence). CDR3 in amino acids: CASSLVFPSGGSYNEQFF. The CDR3 bases are TGTGCCAGCAGTTTGGTCTTCCCGAGTGGGGGCTCCTACAATGAGCAGTTCTTC.

The sample holds a few counts of this clonotype. This rearrangement joins TRBV12-3 or TRBV12-4 to TRBJ1-3; D call uncertain. The V gene lost 6 bases and the J gene lost 0 bases, with 15 bases spanning the gap. The CDR3 totals 16 residues. This CDR3 is CASRALEVGSGNTIYF. In nucleotides, the CDR3 is TGTGCCAGCAGGGCCTTGGAGGTTGGCTCTGGAAACACCATATATTTT.